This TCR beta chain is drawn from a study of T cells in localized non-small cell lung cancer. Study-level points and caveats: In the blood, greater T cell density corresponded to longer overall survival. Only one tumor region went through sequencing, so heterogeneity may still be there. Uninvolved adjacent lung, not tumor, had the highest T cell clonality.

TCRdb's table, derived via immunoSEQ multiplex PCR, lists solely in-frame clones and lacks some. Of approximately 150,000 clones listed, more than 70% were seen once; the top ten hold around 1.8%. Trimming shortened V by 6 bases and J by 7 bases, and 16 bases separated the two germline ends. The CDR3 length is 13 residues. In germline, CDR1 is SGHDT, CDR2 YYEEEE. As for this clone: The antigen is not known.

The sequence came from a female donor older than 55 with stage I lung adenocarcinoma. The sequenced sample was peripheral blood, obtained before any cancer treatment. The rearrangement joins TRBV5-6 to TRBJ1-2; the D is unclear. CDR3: CASMLGIVGGYTF. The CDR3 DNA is TGTGCCAGCATGCTGGGGATTGTGGGTGGCTACACCTTC.